This record concerns one T cell receptor (beta chain) sequence. This sample stems from a study of blood T cell repertoires in COVID-19. Study information: The analysed material was cDNA or gDNA that came from T cells, B-cell-depleted T cells, or PBMCs.

Allocation to cohorts depended on clinical history reported by the participants. Sequencing was performed with immunoSEQ multiplex PCR; in TCRdb, only in-frame clones are kept and a portion is missing. The data show a few hundred thousand clones, about 80% seen once. This receptor was taken from a man in his forties or fifties who had recovered from COVID-19. The specimen was PBMCs or T cells enriched from blood (not recorded which).

The CDR3 here is CASSERGDYEQYF. The DNA for the CDR3 is TGTGCCAGCAGTGAAAGAGGAGATTACGAGCAGTACTTC. This sequence joins TRBV2 and TRBJ2-7, with unresolved D. Trimming removed 2 bases from V and 4 bases from J, with 9 bases in between. Germline CDR1 and CDR2: SNHLY and FYNNEI. This CDR3 region has 13 residues.